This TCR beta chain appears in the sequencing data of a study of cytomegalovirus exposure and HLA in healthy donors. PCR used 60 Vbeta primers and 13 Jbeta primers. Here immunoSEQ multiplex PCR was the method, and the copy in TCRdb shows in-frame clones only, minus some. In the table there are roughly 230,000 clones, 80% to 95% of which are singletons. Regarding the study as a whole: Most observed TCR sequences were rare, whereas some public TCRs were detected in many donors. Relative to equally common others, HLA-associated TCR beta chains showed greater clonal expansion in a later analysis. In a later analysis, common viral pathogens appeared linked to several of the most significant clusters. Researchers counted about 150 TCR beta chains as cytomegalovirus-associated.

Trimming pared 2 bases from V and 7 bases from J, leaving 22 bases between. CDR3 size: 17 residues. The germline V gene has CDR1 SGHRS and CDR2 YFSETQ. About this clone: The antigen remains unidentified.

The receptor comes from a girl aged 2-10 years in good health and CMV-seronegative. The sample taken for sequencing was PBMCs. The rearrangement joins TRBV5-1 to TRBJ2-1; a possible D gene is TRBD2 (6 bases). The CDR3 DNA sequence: TGCGCCAGCAGCTTTCAGGCTAGCGTTTCACTAGAGAATGAGCAGTTCTTC. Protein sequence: CASSFQASVSLENEQFF. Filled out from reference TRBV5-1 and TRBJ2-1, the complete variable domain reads KAGVTQTPRYLIKTRGQQVTLSCSPISGHRSVSWYQQTPGQGLQFLFEYFSETQRNKGNFPGRFSGRQFSNSRSEMNVSTLELGDSALYLCASSFQASVSLENEQFFGPGTRLTVL.